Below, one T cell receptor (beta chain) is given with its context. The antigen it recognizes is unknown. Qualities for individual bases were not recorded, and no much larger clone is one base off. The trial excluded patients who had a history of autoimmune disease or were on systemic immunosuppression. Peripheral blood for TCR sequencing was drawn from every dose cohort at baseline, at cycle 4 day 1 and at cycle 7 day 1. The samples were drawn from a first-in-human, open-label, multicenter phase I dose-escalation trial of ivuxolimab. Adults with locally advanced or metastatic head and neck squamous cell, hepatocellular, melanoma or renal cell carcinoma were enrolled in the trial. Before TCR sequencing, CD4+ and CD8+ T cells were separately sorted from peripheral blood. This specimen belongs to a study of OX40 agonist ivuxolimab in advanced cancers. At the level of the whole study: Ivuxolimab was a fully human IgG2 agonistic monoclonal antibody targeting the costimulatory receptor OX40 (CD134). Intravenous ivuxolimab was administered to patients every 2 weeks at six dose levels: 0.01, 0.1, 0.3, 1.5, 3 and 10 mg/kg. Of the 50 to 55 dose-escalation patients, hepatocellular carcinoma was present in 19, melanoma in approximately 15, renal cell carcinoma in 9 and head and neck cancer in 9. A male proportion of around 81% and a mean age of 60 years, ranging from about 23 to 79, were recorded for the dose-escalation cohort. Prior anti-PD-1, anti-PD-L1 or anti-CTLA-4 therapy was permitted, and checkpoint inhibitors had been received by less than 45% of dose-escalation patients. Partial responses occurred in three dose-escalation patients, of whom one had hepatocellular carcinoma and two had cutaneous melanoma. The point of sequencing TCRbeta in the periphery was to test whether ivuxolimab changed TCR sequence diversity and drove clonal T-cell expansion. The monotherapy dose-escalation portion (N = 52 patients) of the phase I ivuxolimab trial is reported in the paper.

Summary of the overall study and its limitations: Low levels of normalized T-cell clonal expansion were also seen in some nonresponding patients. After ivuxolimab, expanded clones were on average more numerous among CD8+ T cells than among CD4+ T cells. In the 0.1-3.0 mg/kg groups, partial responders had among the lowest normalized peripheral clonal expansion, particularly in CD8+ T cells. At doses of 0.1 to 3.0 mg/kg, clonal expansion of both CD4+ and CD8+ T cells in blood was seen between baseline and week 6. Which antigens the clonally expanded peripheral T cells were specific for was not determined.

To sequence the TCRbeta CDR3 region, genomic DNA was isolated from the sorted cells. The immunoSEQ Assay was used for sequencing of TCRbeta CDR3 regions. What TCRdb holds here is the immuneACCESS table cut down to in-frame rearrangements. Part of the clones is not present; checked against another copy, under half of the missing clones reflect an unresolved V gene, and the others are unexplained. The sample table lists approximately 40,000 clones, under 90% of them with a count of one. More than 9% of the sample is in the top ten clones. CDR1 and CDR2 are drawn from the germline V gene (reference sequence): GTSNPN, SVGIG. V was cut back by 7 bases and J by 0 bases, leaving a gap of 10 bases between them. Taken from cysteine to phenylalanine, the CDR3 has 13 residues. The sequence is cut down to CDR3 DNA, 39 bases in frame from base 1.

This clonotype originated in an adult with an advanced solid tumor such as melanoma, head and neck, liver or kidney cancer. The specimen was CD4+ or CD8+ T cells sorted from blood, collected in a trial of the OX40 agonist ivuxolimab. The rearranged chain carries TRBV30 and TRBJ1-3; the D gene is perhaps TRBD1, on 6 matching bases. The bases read TGTGCCTCGGGACACACCTCTGGAAACACCATATATTTT. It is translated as CASGHTSGNTIYF.